This T cell receptor (beta chain) emerged from a study of T cells in Graves' hyperthyroidism and ophthalmopathy. For Graves' hyperthyroidism to be stable, ophthalmopathy could not progress within 18 months. Not enrolled were patients with uncontrolled infection, other autoimmune disease, pregnancy or lactation. Notes on the study in general: Blood shared most expanded thyroid clonotypes above 0.001.

Remarks on this clonotype: Its antigen is still unknown.

The germline gives CDR1 PRHDT, CDR2 FYEKMQ (reference sequence). The CDR3 runs 14 residues. With 1 base removed from V and 5 bases from J, the gap between germline ends came to 10 bases. RNA transcripts gave rise to amplified TCR beta CDR3 regions. The primer set for the first-round RT-PCR of the TCR CDR3 was HTBI. TCRdb processed the multiplex PCR reads anew with MiXCR; each CDR3 protein has one entry. The profile covers approximately 640,000 distinct CDR3 sequences, with 15% to 20% appearing a single time and less than 20% taken by the ten largest. The material sequenced was blood. The receptor was isolated from a man over 45 with Graves' hyperthyroidism. The V gene is TRBV13, the J gene TRBJ2-3; a weak D match, TRBD2 (6 bases). The DNA for the CDR3 is TGTGCCAGCAGCTTAGTAGCGGCGGTAGATACGCAGTATTTT. Its protein is CASSLVAAVDTQYF.